One and the same sample provided the 28 T cell receptor beta chains below, sequenced in a study of CD8+ T cells in alopecia areata (dated by TCRdb to between 2018 and 2020). The intended sense of this specimen's time point label: more than 3 weeks on oral tofacitinib. Read against the paper, the sample's treatment or condition label means: oral pan-JAK inhibitor, 5-10 mg twice daily. The method behind the library was the immunoSEQ multiplex PCR assay. To provide template for TCR sequencing, every sample had RNA extracted and reverse transcribed into cDNA. Drawn from immuneACCESS, this table holds only the in-frame rearrangements with V and J called that TCRdb kept. Clones are partly lost; checked studies trace under half to an unresolved V gene and leave the rest unexplained. A total of under 150,000 clones appear in this sample, around four fifths of them only once. The ten biggest clones cover 20% to 30% of the sample.

This sample comprised CD8+ T cells sorted from blood, obtained at week 4, from a patient treated with tofacitinib. These receptors were obtained from a human donor with alopecia areata.

The J gene is TRBJ2-7, the V gene TRBV27, with D uncertain. The CDR3 is made up of 13 amino acids. With 5 bases removed from V and 3 bases from J, the gap between germline ends came to 11 bases. CDR1 and CDR2 (germline): MNHEY, SMNVEV (reference sequence). The CDR3 is CASSAGQNYEQYF. For the CDR3, the DNA is TGTGCCAGCAGTGCCGGGCAGAACTACGAGCAGTACTTC.

Regarding this clone: At one end, the junction sequence differs from germline, possibly due to a read error. This sequence joins TRBV27 and TRBJ2-5; no firm D call. The CDR3 covers 14 residues. From germline, CDR1 is MNHEY and CDR2 SMNVEV (reference sequence). The CDR3 spells CASSRLRGQGTQYF. CDR3 nucleotides: TGTGCCAGCAGCAGGTTGAGAGGTCAAGGGACCCAGTACTTC.

The chain joins TRBV6-5 to TRBJ2-7; either TRBD1 or TRBD2 may supply D (5 bases each). The V gene's germline CDR1 is MNHEY and CDR2 SVGAGI. The V end lost 6 bases, the J end lost 0 bases, and 15 bases lay between the germline ends. CDR3 size: 15 residues. CDR3 amino acids: CASSPGWGSSYEQYF. CDR3 coding DNA: TGTGCCAGCAGCCCTGGATGGGGGAGCTCCTACGAGCAGTACTTC.

This clone was seen once. The chain has TRBV29-1 and TRBJ1-1, with TRBD1 as a possible D gene (6 bases). Germline V gene data show CDR1 as SQVTM and CDR2 as ANQGSEA. This CDR3 contains 13 residues. The V end lost 4 bases, the J end lost 5 bases, and 14 bases lay between the germline ends. The CDR3 is CSVVGTSRTEAFF. CDR3 bases: TGCAGCGTTGTAGGGACAAGCCGTACTGAAGCTTTCTTT.

This chain's CDR3 is CASSPRTGVHYEQYF. CDR3 nucleotide sequence: TGTGCCAGCAGCCCCCGGACAGGGGTCCACTACGAGCAGTACTTC. V and J are TRBV7-2 and TRBJ2-7; 9 bases are shared with TRBD1. The CDR3 is 15 residues long. Germline CDR1 is SGHTA and CDR2 is FQGNSA. The ends lost 5 bases at V and 3 bases at J; junction bases unmatched: 8.

The rearrangement links TRBV23-1 to TRBJ2-7; no clear D gene. TRBV23-1 is an open reading frame whose function is uncertain. The V gene lost 3 bases and the J gene lost 0 bases, with 9 bases spanning the gap. The CDR3 has 14 amino acids. DNA of the CDR3: TGCGCCAGCAGTCACTCCTTTCCCTCCTACGAGCAGTACTTC. It codes for CASSHSFPSYEQYF.

A few counts support this clone. This sequence joins TRBV2 and TRBJ2-7; the D is unclear. V was clipped by 4 bases and J by 3 bases, with 13 bases between them. There are 14 residues in the CDR3. Germline CDR1 SNHLY, CDR2 FYNNEI. The CDR3 DNA is TGTGCCAGCAGTGGGGGAATTGTCCTCTACGAGCAGTACTTC. Translating gives CASSGGIVLYEQYF.

This rearrangement joins TRBV2 to TRBJ2-3, with 7 bases lining up with TRBD1. V lost 3 bases, J lost 1 base, and 10 bases stayed unmatched. Germline CDR1 is SNHLY and CDR2 is FYNNEI. This CDR3 contains 17 residues. This CDR3 is CASSDPNWDSRTDTQYF. Here the CDR3 DNA reads TGTGCCAGCAGTGACCCAAACTGGGACAGCCGCACAGATACGCAGTATTTT.

The chain is built from TRBV10-1 and TRBJ2-3; either TRBD1 or TRBD2 may fit D (5 bases each). This CDR3 is built from 16 residues. V was cut by 0 bases and J by 1 base, with 11 bases left in between. Germline V gene sequence: CDR1 WNHNN, CDR2 SYGVQD (reference sequence). The CDR3 bases are TGCGCCAGCAGTGAGTCGTGGCAGGGAGGCACAGATACGCAGTATTTT. Its translation is CASSESWQGGTDTQYF.

The CDR3, as DNA: TGTGCCAGCAGCCAAGTCGTGGATTTGGGCTCATCTTCCTACGAGCAGTACTTC. Its translation: CASSQVVDLGSSSYEQYF. V is TRBV14 and J is TRBJ2-7; no definite D call. The CDR3 has 18 residues. Germline V CDR1 and CDR2: SGHDN, FVKESK. V lost 1 base to trimming and J lost 1 base, with 20 bases between them.

The genes are TRBV5-1 and TRBJ2-2; maybe TRBD1 (6 bases). Trimming pared 2 bases from V and 5 bases from J, leaving 16 bases between. Germline V gene lookup returns CDR1 SGHRS and CDR2 YFSETQ. CDR3 length equals 16 residues. For the CDR3, the DNA is TGCGCCAGCAGCTTCATACAGGGTGACGGAACCGGGGAGCTGTTTTTT. It encodes CASSFIQGDGTGELFF.

The chain combines TRBV7-9 with TRBJ2-2; TRBD1 matches at 11 bases. The CDR3 contains 15 residues. Per germline, CDR1 SEHNR and CDR2 FQNEAQ (reference sequence). After removal of 4 bases from V and 3 bases from J, the junction contained 1 base not matched to a gene. CDR3 sequence (DNA): TGTGCCAGCAGCTCGGGACAGGGGGACACCGGGGAGCTGTTTTTT. Residues: CASSSGQGDTGELFF.

The chain combines TRBV6-6 with TRBJ1-1; D unclear. V lost 5 bases and J 1 base, leaving 8 bases between the germline ends. This CDR3 has 13 residues. From germline, CDR1 is MNHNY and CDR2 SVGAGI (reference sequence). The CDR3 region is CASSLVGNTEAFF. The CDR3 region has the DNA TGTGCCAGCAGTCTAGTGGGGAACACTGAAGCTTTCTTT.

The J gene is TRBJ2-7, the V gene TRBV29-1; D remains ambiguous. Germline CDR1 is SQVTM and CDR2 is ANQGSEA. V was clipped by 1 base and J by 2 bases, with 9 bases between them. There are 13 residues in the CDR3. CDR3 bases: TGCAGCGTTGAAGTCCCAAGAACCTACGAGCAGTACTTC. The encoded protein is CSVEVPRTYEQYF.

V gene TRBV30 combines with J gene TRBJ2-7; no clear D gene. Germline V gene lookup returns CDR1 GTSNPN and CDR2 SVGIG (reference sequence). The CDR3 has 11 residues. V lost 7 bases and J lost 0, with 7 bases in between. CDR3 protein: CASSDSYEQYF. The CDR3 coding sequence is TGTGCCTCGTCGGACTCCTACGAGCAGTACTTC.

This sequence joins TRBV4-1 and TRBJ2-6; no reliable D call. Trimming shortened V by 0 bases and J by 0 bases, and 9 bases separated the two germline ends. Germline CDR1 MGHRA, CDR2 YSYEKL. The length of the CDR3 is 17 residues. CDR3 in DNA: TGCGCCAGCAGCCAAGATAACCCGGGCTCTGGGGCCAACGTCCTGACTTTC. It is translated as CASSQDNPGSGANVLTF.

The gene calls are TRBV29-1 and TRBJ2-7; D uncertain. Trimming cost V 6 bases and J 0 bases, with 6 bases left between them. The CDR3 runs to 11 residues. Germline V gene data show CDR1 as SQVTM and CDR2 as ANQGSEA. DNA of the CDR3: TGCAGCGTCCTATTCTCCTACGAGCAGTACTTC. Protein sequence: CSVLFSYEQYF.

The V gene is TRBV30, the J gene TRBJ2-1; 9 bases fit TRBD1. V shed 5 bases and J 7 bases; nucleotides not matched to a gene: 3. This CDR3 spans 12 amino acids. Germline V lookup: CDR1 GTSNPN, CDR2 SVGIG (reference sequence). CDR3 in DNA: TGTGCCTGGGGGGGACAGGGAAATGAGCAGTTCTTC. It is translated as CAWGGQGNEQFF.

The chain uses TRBV5-8 and TRBJ2-7, with 11 positions matching TRBD1. V shed 4 bases and J 5 bases; nucleotides not matched to a gene: 8. This CDR3 spans 15 amino acids. Germline lookup yields CDR1 SGHTS and CDR2 YDEGEE. This chain's CDR3 is CASSPSGTGGDEQYF. In DNA, the CDR3 is TGTGCCAGCAGCCCCTCAGGGACAGGGGGGGACGAGCAGTACTTC.

The chain's CDR3 is CASSPSSAGLLFPYEQYF. The CDR3, as DNA: TGCGCCAGCAGCCCTTCGTCAGCAGGACTTCTATTCCCCTACGAGCAGTACTTC. The chain links TRBV4-3 to TRBJ2-7; tentatively, D is TRBD2 (5 bases). The CDR3 is made up of 18 amino acids. Germline V gene lookup returns CDR1 LGHNA and CDR2 YSLEER. V lost 4 bases and J 2 bases, leaving 24 bases between the germline ends.

This chain links TRBV4-2 with TRBJ2-7; the match to TRBD2 covers 8 bases. The CDR3 is 16 amino acids. Losses at the gene ends were 3 bases for V and 2 bases for J; bases not matched to a gene: 9. Germline V lookup: CDR1 LGHNA, CDR2 YNFKEQ. The CDR3 here is CASSQETGGATYEQYF. CDR3 sequence (DNA): TGTGCCAGCAGCCAGGAGACCGGGGGGGCAACCTACGAGCAGTACTTC.

This sequence joins TRBV13 and TRBJ2-3, with a weak D call TRBD1 (5 bases). The CDR3 loop spans 14 amino acids. V lost 0 bases, J lost 4 bases, and 8 bases lay in between. CDR1 is PRHDT and CDR2 is FYEKMQ in the germline V gene (reference sequence). For the CDR3, the DNA is TGTGCCAGCAGCTTAGGCAGGGCTGCAGATACGCAGTATTTT. Amino acid sequence: CASSLGRAADTQYF.

This chain joins TRBV29-1 and TRBJ1-1; TRBD1 agrees at 7 bases. J gave up 0 bases and V 1 base, and 2 bases lay outside the gene matches. This CDR3 has 14 amino acids. In germline, CDR1 is SQVTM, CDR2 ANQGSEA. CDR3 bases: TGCAGCGTTGAAGGGACAGGAATGAACACTGAAGCTTTCTTT. Its translation is CSVEGTGMNTEAFF.

This sequence joins TRBV2 and TRBJ2-5; perhaps TRBD1 as D (5 bases). Germline values: CDR1 SNHLY, CDR2 FYNNEI. The CDR3 loop spans 14 amino acids. Deletions cut 6 bases from V and 1 base from J, with 12 bases between. The CDR3 sequence is CASSPGWTQETQYF. In nucleotides, the CDR3 is TGTGCCAGCAGCCCAGGGTGGACCCAAGAGACCCAGTACTTC.

The chain carries TRBV29-1 and TRBJ2-5; TRBD2 matches at 10 bases. V shed 0 bases, J shed 2 bases, and the junction held 3 bases outside the gene matches. Germline lookup yields CDR1 SQVTM and CDR2 ANQGSEA. This CDR3 is built from 15 residues. As DNA, the CDR3 is TGCAGCGTTGAAGATATACTAGCGGGGCAAGAGACCCAGTACTTC. It codes for CSVEDILAGQETQYF.

J is TRBJ2-5 and V is TRBV5-1; 14 bases fit TRBD2. The CDR3 extends over 17 amino acids. The junction had 4 bases not matched to a gene; V was cut back by 3 bases and J by 0 bases. Germline CDR1 SGHRS, CDR2 YFSETQ. The CDR3 DNA reads TGCGCCAGCAGCTCGGGACTAGCGGGAGTGTACCAAGAGACCCAGTACTTC. Amino acid sequence: CASSSGLAGVYQETQYF.

The chain joins TRBV7-9 to TRBJ2-2, with D unresolved. The ends were cut back, 5 bases at V and 2 bases at J, with 18 bases in the middle. The V gene's germline CDR1 is SEHNR and CDR2 FQNEAQ (reference sequence). The CDR3 is 17 amino acids. The DNA for the CDR3 is TGTGCCAGCAGCCCAGATGGCCTTACGGCTAACACCGGGGAGCTGTTTTTT. Its translation: CASSPDGLTANTGELFF.

This clone was detected once. The chain is built from TRBV7-8 and TRBJ2-5; D is perhaps TRBD2 (5 bases). Germline assignment: CDR1 SGHVS and CDR2 FQNEAQ. V was cut by 2 bases and J by 5 bases, with 15 bases left in between. The CDR3 is made up of 15 amino acids. DNA of the CDR3: TGTGCCAGCAGCTTAAAGGGCGGGTCCGGGGAGACCCAGTACTTC. The encoded protein is CASSLKGGSGETQYF.